The clone carrying this T cell receptor (beta chain) has a count of ten or more. CDR1 is MNHEY and CDR2 is SVGAGI in the germline V gene. The CDR3 sequence is 13 residues long. Trimming cost V 10 bases and J 3 bases, with 15 bases left between them. cDNA molecules, individually, were tagged with unique molecular identifiers. TCRdb reanalysed the 5' RACE reads using MiXCR and keeps one entry per CDR3 protein. The sample consists of under 85,000 distinct CDR3 sequences, about 5% of them appearing once. This specimen belongs to a study of early T cells in non-severe SARS-CoV-2 infection. The chain has TRBV6-5 and TRBJ1-2; D is possibly TRBD1 (6 bases). The TCR comes from an adult who was a healthcare worker with PCR-confirmed SARS-CoV-2 infection or an uninfected control (not recorded which). The source material was whole blood, sampled at baseline. The CDR3 nucleotides read TGTGCCACCTATAGGACAGAGTACTATGGCTACACCTTC. Its protein product is CATYRTEYYGYTF.